The 31 T cell receptor beta chains given below trace back to one sample, sequenced in a study of control samples from healthy donors and cancer patients. Method: immunoSEQ multiplex PCR; TCRdb's copy keeps in-frame clones and lacks some. The table records 90,000 to 130,000 clones, approximately 82% of them present only once. The sample comprised blood. The receptor source for this set is a man aged 18-30 years in good health.

The CDR3 region is CASSIGLGYGYTF. The CDR3 DNA reads as TGTGCCAGTAGTATAGGTCTTGGGTATGGCTACACCTTC. The chain is built from TRBV19 and TRBJ1-2; no clear D gene. The CDR3 is 13 residues long. V dropped 1 base and J dropped 5 bases, with 8 bases sitting between them. CDR1 is LNHDA and CDR2 is SQIVND in the germline V gene (reference sequence).

This clone occurred a few times. The chain has TRBV9 and TRBJ2-3; 8 bases map to TRBD2. J was trimmed by 2 bases and V by 1 base; bases with no gene match: 6. The germline gives CDR1 SGDLS, CDR2 YYNGEE. CDR3 length: 16 amino acids. This CDR3 is CASSVRRGAITDTQYF. In DNA, the CDR3 is TGTGCCAGCAGCGTAAGGCGGGGGGCCATCACAGATACGCAGTATTTT.

V usage is TRBV4-2 and J usage is TRBJ1-2; D gene unclear. The germline gives CDR1 LGHNA, CDR2 YNFKEQ. The CDR3 totals 15 residues. Deletions cut 4 bases from V and 0 bases from J, with 12 bases between. In nucleotides, the CDR3 is TGTGCCAGCAGCCGCGAGGCACTCCCTAACTATGGCTACACCTTC. This encodes CASSREALPNYGYTF.

In its sample, this clone was seen a few times. The chain combines TRBV7-9 with TRBJ1-2; tentatively, D is TRBD1 (6 bases). Germline V CDR1 and CDR2: SEHNR, FQNEAQ (reference sequence). With 4 bases removed from V and 7 bases from J, the gap between germline ends came to 16 bases. The length of the CDR3 is 14 residues. For the CDR3, the DNA is TGTGCCAGCAGCTACGGGACACCGATTGCTGGCTACACCTTC. It yields the protein CASSYGTPIAGYTF.

The chain is built from TRBV7-8 and TRBJ2-7; D not certain. The V end was cut by 0 bases, the J end by 7 bases, with 13 bases between. Germline V CDR1 and CDR2: SGHVS, FQNEAQ. CDR3 length: 14 residues. Written as DNA, the CDR3 is TGTGCCAGCAGCTTAGCGGTAGCCCGGCAAGAGCAGTACGTC. This gives the protein CASSLAVARQEQYV.

This clone was detected once. This rearrangement joins TRBV9 to TRBJ1-4; no firm D call. This CDR3 is built from 15 residues. Trimming removed 4 bases at V and 4 bases at J, with 14 bases between. Looked up from germline, CDR1 is SGDLS and CDR2 is YYNGEE. The DNA of the CDR3 is TGTGCCAGCAGCTCTAGATCGACGCTTAATGAAAAACTGTTTTTT. The encoded protein is CASSSRSTLNEKLFF.

The CDR3 region has the DNA TGTGCCAGCAGTTTATCTGGGCAGGGGGCTTTTTATGGCTACACCTTC. It encodes CASSLSGQGAFYGYTF. This chain joins TRBV28 and TRBJ1-2; TRBD1 matches at 8 bases. The CDR3 contains 16 residues. Per germline, CDR1 MDHEN and CDR2 SYDVKM. V lost 1 base and J lost 5; bases outside the gene matches: 9.

The rearrangement links TRBV6-6 to TRBJ2-3; TRBD1 agrees at 8 bases. V shed 2 bases and J 5 bases; nucleotides not matched to a gene: 3. The germline V gene has CDR1 MNHNY and CDR2 SVGAGI (reference sequence). This CDR3 is built from 14 residues. The CDR3 DNA sequence: TGTGCCAGCAGTTACGGACAGGGCAGAGATACGCAGTATTTT. Translation: CASSYGQGRDTQYF.

The count of this clone is one. The chain joins TRBV7-9 to TRBJ1-1; D possibly corresponds to TRBD1 (6 bases). The CDR3 length is 15 residues. From germline, CDR1 is SEHNR and CDR2 FQNEAQ (reference sequence). V was pared by 4 bases and J by 1 base, with 13 bases between. The CDR3 DNA reads TGTGCCAGCAGCTGGCCCCGGGACACGAACACTGAAGCTTTCTTT. Its protein product is CASSWPRDTNTEAFF.

The chain uses TRBV3-1 (or the pseudogene TRBV3-2) and TRBJ2-2, with D perhaps TRBD2 (5 bases). Trimming cost V 2 bases and J 2 bases, with 9 bases left between them. The CDR3 runs 15 residues. From germline, CDR1 is LGHDT and CDR2 YNNKEL (reference sequence). In DNA form, the CDR3 reads TGTGCCAGCAGCCAAAGAGCGGCCAACACCGGGGAGCTGTTTTTT. It encodes CASSQRAANTGELFF.

The chain has TRBV6-5 and TRBJ1-2; TRBD1 aligns across 10 bases. CDR1 and CDR2 from the germline V gene are MNHEY and SVGAGI. The CDR3 has 15 residues. Trimming took 5 bases from V and 8 from J; bases not matched to a gene: 11. The CDR3 nucleotides are TGTGCCAGCAGTACGGGGGGGACAGGGGAGAGCGGCTACACCTTC. It encodes CASSTGGTGESGYTF.

J is TRBJ2-3 and V is TRBV6-1; 7 nucleotides align to TRBD2. With 2 bases clipped from V and 0 bases from J, the junction kept 8 bases outside the gene matches. This CDR3 spans 17 amino acids. Germline lookup yields CDR1 MNHNS and CDR2 SASEGT. DNA of the CDR3: TGTGCCAGCAGTGAAAACCTTGGGGGGGGAAGCACAGATACGCAGTATTTT. It translates to CASSENLGGGSTDTQYF.

Written as DNA, the CDR3 is TGTGCCAGCAGCTTAACTGTGTTAATCGACCAGGAGACAGATACGCAGTATTTT. Encoded protein: CASSLTVLIDQETDTQYF. The V gene is TRBV7-9, the J gene TRBJ2-3, with unresolved D. Trimming stripped 2 bases from V and 3 bases from J, with 21 bases between. Per the germline V gene, CDR1 is SEHNR and CDR2 is FQNEAQ (reference sequence). There are 18 residues in the CDR3.

The sample holds one count of this clone. V is TRBV24-1 and J is TRBJ2-2; D gene unclear. Germline CDR1 is KGHDR and CDR2 is SFDVKD. The CDR3 spans 15 residues. The ends were cut back, 5 bases at V and 0 bases at J, with 9 bases in the middle. CDR3 region: CATSAAPANTGELFF. CDR3 DNA sequence: TGTGCCACCAGTGCTGCGCCCGCGAACACCGGGGAGCTGTTTTTT.

This chain uses TRBV9 with TRBJ1-3; D gene ambiguous. This CDR3 region has 18 residues. Germline loops: CDR1 SGDLS, CDR2 YYNGEE. V was cut by 1 base and J by 0 bases, with 17 bases left in between. CDR3 bases: TGTGCCAGCAGCGTATATGAAGGGCGCGTAGTCTCTGGAAACACCATATATTTT. It specifies CASSVYEGRVVSGNTIYF.

The chain employs TRBV7-8 and TRBJ2-7; D is unclear. V shed 1 base and J shed 5 bases, with 15 bases lying between them. The CDR3 length is 15 residues. CDR1 and CDR2 (germline): SGHVS, FQNEAQ. The CDR3 loop is CASSLGARFENEQYF. CDR3 in DNA: TGTGCCAGCAGCTTAGGAGCCAGATTCGAAAACGAGCAGTACTTC.

The chain employs TRBV5-6 and TRBJ2-7, with a weak D call TRBD2 (5 bases). This CDR3 contains 15 residues. Trimming took off 7 bases at V and 0 bases at J, with 17 bases between the two ends. Germline V gene sequence: CDR1 SGHDT, CDR2 YYEEEE. As DNA, the CDR3 is TGTGCCAGCTCATTGAGGGCCGTAATCTCCTACGAGCAGTACTTC. Translation gives CASSLRAVISYEQYF.

The chain links TRBV5-1 to TRBJ1-2, with D unclear. The CDR3 is made up of 16 amino acids. V lost 1 base to trimming and J lost 1 base, with 14 bases between them. Germline assignment: CDR1 SGHRS and CDR2 YFSETQ. The CDR3 region is CASSLSIGSDNYGYTF. In DNA, the CDR3 is TGCGCCAGCAGCTTGAGCATTGGCAGCGATAACTATGGCTACACCTTC.

V gene TRBV9 combines with J gene TRBJ1-4; D unresolved. The germline gives CDR1 SGDLS, CDR2 YYNGEE. V was trimmed by 4 bases and J by 4 bases, leaving 8 bases between them. This CDR3 comprises 13 residues. CDR3 sequence reads: CASSPVDNEKLFF. DNA of the CDR3: TGTGCCAGCAGCCCTGTCGATAATGAAAAACTGTTTTTT. Complete variable domain (other parts from reference TRBV9 and TRBJ1-4): DSGVTQTPKHLITATGQRVTLRCSPRSGDLSVYWYQQSLDQGLQFLIQYYNGEERAKGNILERFSAQQFPDLHSELNLSSLELGDSALYFCASSPVDNEKLFFGSGTQLSVL.

The rearrangement links TRBV11-2 to TRBJ2-1; 11 nucleotides line up with TRBD2. Trimming at V came to 5 bases and at J to 15 bases, leaving 15 bases not matched to a gene. The CDR3 is 15 residues long. Germline V lookup: CDR1 SGHAT, CDR2 FQNNGV. The CDR3 spells CASSAVAGGDLWPFF. In DNA form, the CDR3 reads TGTGCCAGCAGCGCCGTAGCGGGGGGGGATCTTTGGCCGTTCTTC. Filled out from reference TRBV11-2 and TRBJ2-1, the complete variable domain reads EAGVAQSPRYKIIEKRQSVAFWCNPISGHATLYWYQQILGQGPKLLIQFQNNGVVDDSQLPKDRFSAERLKGVDSTLKIQPAKLEDSAVYLCASSAVAGGDLWPFFGPGTRLTVL.

The V gene is TRBV7-9, the J gene TRBJ2-1; the D gene could be TRBD1 or TRBD2 (6 bases each). The ends were cut back, 1 base at V and 7 bases at J, with 17 bases in the middle. Looked up from germline, CDR1 is SEHNR and CDR2 is FQNEAQ (reference sequence). This CDR3 has 16 residues. CDR3 bases: TGTGCCAGCAGCTTAGGTGCACAGGGTCGGGGGAATGAGCAGTTCTTC. It is translated as CASSLGAQGRGNEQFF.

This chain connects TRBV28 to TRBJ2-6; a weak D match, TRBD2 (6 bases). This CDR3 has 18 amino acids. CDR1 MDHEN and CDR2 SYDVKM come from the germline V gene. Between the trimmed V and J ends, which lost 4 bases and 0 bases, there was a span of 16 bases. Here the CDR3 reads CASSYLAGTLSGANVLTF. DNA of the CDR3: TGTGCCAGCAGTTACCTCGCGGGAACCCTCTCTGGGGCCAACGTCCTGACTTTC.

V usage is TRBV4-3 and J usage is TRBJ1-5, with D unresolved. V lost 2 bases and J 5 bases, leaving 10 bases between the germline ends. The CDR3 is made up of 14 amino acids. Germline V CDR1 and CDR2: LGHNA, YSLEER. CDR3 DNA sequence: TGCGCCAGCAGCCAAAGGGTTCTAGATCAGCCCCAGCATTTT. It encodes CASSQRVLDQPQHF.

This chain links TRBV12-3 or TRBV12-4 with TRBJ2-7, with unresolved D. V was trimmed by 4 bases and J by 6 bases, leaving 7 bases between them. CDR3 length: 11 amino acids. This chain's CDR3 is CASSSQVEQYF. CDR3 sequence (DNA): TGTGCCAGCAGTTCTCAGGTCGAGCAGTACTTC.

The chain uses TRBV28 and TRBJ2-1, with D hard to call. CDR1 and CDR2 (germline): MDHEN, SYDVKM. The length of the CDR3 is 14 residues. Between the trimmed V and J ends, which lost 3 bases and 9 bases, there was a span of 15 bases. The CDR3 here is CASSFEWARSEQFF. CDR3 sequence (DNA): TGTGCCAGCAGTTTCGAGTGGGCCCGTTCTGAGCAGTTCTTC.

The chain links TRBV14 to TRBJ1-1, with D maybe TRBD1 (5 bases). V lost 0 bases to trimming and J lost 5 bases, with 13 bases between them. Germline V gene sequence: CDR1 SGHDN, CDR2 FVKESK. The CDR3 totals 15 residues. CDR3 sequence reads: CASSQEYGGRTEAFF. CDR3 DNA sequence: TGTGCCAGCAGCCAAGAGTATGGGGGTCGGACTGAAGCTTTCTTT. Full variable domain (rest looked up from reference TRBV14 and TRBJ1-1): EAGVTQFPSHSVIEKGQTVTLRCDPISGHDNLYWYRRVMGKEIKFLLHFVKESKQDESGMPNNRFLAERTGGTYSTLKVQPAELEDSGVYFCASSQEYGGRTEAFFGQGTRLTVV.

This chain uses TRBV4-2 with TRBJ2-7, with 9 bases lining up with TRBD1. J lost 3 bases, V lost 2 bases, and 5 bases had no gene match. CDR3 size: 15 residues. Germline V gives CDR1 LGHNA, CDR2 YNFKEQ. CDR3 region: CASSQPQGAIYEQYF. The CDR3 DNA reads TGTGCCAGCAGCCAACCACAGGGGGCGATCTACGAGCAGTACTTC.

The CDR3: CASRPRGGLNTGELFF. The CDR3 DNA reads as TGTGCCAGTAGGCCACGGGGGGGATTGAACACCGGGGAGCTGTTTTTT. The chain carries TRBV19 and TRBJ2-2; 8 bases agree with TRBD2. Trimming took 6 bases from V and 1 from J; bases not matched to a gene: 7. From germline, CDR1 is LNHDA and CDR2 SQIVND (reference sequence). The CDR3 is 16 amino acids.

This clone was counted between two and nine times. The chain is built from TRBV9 and TRBJ2-3; maybe TRBD1 (6 bases). The germline V and J ends were trimmed by 0 bases and 2 bases, with 10 bases remaining between them. The length of the CDR3 is 15 residues. Germline assignment: CDR1 SGDLS and CDR2 YYNGEE. CDR3 sequence reads: CASSVGTVFTDTQYF. CDR3 in DNA: TGTGCCAGCAGCGTAGGGACAGTGTTCACAGATACGCAGTATTTT.

V gene TRBV27 combines with J gene TRBJ2-7, with TRBD2 identical over 7 bases. Losses at the gene ends were 5 bases for V and 5 bases for J; bases not matched to a gene: 12. There are 15 residues in the CDR3. Germline lookup yields CDR1 MNHEY and CDR2 SMNVEV (reference sequence). In nucleotides, the CDR3 is TGTGCCAGCAGTGCCGCCGGGACTACCGGGGACGAGCAGTACGTC. Translating gives CASSAAGTTGDEQYV.

The J gene is TRBJ2-6, the V gene TRBV5-4, with D possibly being TRBD1 (5 bases). V was trimmed by 4 bases and J by 1 base, leaving 6 bases between them. Germline assignment: CDR1 SGHNT and CDR2 YYREEE (reference sequence). There are 14 residues in the CDR3. The CDR3 region has the DNA TGTGCCAGCAGCGGGGCTTCTGGGGCCAACGTCCTGACTTTC. Translating it yields CASSGASGANVLTF. Together with reference TRBV5-4 and TRBJ2-6, the CDR3 gives the full variable domain: ETGVTQSPTHLIKTRGQQVTLRCSSQSGHNTVSWYQQALGQGPQFIFQYYREEENGRGNFPPRFSGLQFPNYSSELNVNALELDDSALYLCASSGASGANVLTFGAGSRLTVL.